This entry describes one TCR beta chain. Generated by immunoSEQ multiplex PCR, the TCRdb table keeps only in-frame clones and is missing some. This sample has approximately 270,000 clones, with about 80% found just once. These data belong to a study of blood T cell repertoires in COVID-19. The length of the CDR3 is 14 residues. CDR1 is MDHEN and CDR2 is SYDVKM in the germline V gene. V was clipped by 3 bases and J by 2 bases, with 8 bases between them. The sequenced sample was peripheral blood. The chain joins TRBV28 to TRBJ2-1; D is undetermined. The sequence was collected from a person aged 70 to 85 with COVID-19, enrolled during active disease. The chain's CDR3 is CASSFGSPYNEQFF. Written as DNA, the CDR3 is TGTGCCAGCAGTTTCGGTTCCCCCTACAATGAGCAGTTCTTC.